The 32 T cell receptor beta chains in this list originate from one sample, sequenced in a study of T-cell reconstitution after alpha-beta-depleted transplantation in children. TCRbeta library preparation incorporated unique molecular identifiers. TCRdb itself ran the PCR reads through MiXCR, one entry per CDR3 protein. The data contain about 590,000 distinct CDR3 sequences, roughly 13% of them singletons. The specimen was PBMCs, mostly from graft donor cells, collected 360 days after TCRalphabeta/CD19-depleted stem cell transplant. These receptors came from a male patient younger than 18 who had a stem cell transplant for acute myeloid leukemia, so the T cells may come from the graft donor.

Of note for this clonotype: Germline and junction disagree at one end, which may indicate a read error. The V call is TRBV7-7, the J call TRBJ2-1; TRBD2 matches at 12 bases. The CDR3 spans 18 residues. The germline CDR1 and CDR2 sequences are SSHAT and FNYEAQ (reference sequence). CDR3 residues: CASSLAPLTSGSSNEQFF. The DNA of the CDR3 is TGTGCTAGCAGCTTAGCGCCTTTGACTAGCGGGAGTAGCAATGAGCAGTTCTTC.

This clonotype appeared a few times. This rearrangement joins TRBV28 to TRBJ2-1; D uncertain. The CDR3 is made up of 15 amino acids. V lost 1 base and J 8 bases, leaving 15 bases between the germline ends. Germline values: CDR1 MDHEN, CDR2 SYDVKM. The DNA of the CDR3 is TGTGCCAGCAGTTTATATACGGAAGGGCGAGATGAGCAGTTCTTC. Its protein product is CASSLYTEGRDEQFF.

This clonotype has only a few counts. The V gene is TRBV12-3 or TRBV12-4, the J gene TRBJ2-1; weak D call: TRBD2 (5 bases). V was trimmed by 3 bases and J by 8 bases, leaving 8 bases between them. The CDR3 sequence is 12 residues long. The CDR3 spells CASSFGLDEQFF. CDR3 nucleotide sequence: TGTGCCAGCAGTTTCGGACTGGATGAGCAGTTCTTC.

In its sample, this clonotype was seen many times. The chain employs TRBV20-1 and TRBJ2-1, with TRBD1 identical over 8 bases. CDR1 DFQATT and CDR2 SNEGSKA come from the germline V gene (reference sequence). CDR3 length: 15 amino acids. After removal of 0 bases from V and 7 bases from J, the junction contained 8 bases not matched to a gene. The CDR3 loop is CSARDADRGENEQFF. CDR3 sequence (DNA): TGCAGTGCTAGAGATGCCGACAGGGGAGAAAATGAGCAGTTCTTC.

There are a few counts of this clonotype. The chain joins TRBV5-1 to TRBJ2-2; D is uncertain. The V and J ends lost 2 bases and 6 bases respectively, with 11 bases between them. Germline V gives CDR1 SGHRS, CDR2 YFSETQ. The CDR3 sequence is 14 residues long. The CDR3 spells CASSLKNTAGELFF. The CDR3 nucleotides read TGCGCCAGCAGCTTAAAAAATACTGCCGGGGAGCTGTTTTTT.

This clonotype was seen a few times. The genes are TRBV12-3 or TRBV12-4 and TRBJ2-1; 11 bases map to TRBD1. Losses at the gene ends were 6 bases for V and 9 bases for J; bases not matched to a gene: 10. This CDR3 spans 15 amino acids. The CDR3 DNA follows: TGTGCCAGCAGATACCGGGACAGGGGGAGAGGTGAGCAGTTCTTC. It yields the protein CASRYRDRGRGEQFF.

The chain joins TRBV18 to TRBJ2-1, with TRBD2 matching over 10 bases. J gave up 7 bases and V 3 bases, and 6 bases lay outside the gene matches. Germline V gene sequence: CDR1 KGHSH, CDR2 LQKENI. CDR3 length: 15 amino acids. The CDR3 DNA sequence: TGTGCCAGCTCACCGAGTAGCGGGAGGTCGAATGAGCAGTTCTTC. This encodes CASSPSSGRSNEQFF.

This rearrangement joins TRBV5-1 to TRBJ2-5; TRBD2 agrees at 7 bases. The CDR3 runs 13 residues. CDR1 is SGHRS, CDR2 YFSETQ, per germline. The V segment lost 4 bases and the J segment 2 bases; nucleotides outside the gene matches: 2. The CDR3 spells CASSLAAQETQYF. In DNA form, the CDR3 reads TGCGCCAGCAGCCTAGCGGCTCAAGAGACCCAGTACTTC.

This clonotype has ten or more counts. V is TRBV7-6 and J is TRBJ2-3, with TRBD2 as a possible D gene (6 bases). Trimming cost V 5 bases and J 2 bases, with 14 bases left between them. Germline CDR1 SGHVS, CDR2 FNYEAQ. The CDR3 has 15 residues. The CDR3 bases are TGTGCCAGCAGCCTTGGGGGGAGTGACACAGATACGCAGTATTTT. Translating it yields CASSLGGSDTDTQYF.

The CDR3 sequence: CASSLALPGTDTQYF. As DNA, the CDR3 is TGTGCCAGCAGCTTAGCGTTGCCAGGGACAGATACGCAGTATTTT. This rearrangement joins TRBV7-6 to TRBJ2-3; a possible D gene is TRBD1 (5 bases). V was pared by 0 bases and J by 3 bases, with 10 bases between. Germline CDR1 reads SGHVS; CDR2 reads FNYEAQ. The CDR3 covers 15 residues.

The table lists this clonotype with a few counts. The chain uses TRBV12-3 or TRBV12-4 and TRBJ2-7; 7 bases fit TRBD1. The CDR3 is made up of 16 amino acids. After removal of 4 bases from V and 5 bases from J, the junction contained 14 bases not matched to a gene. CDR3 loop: CASSSPHGPQGDEQYF. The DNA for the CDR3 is TGTGCCAGCAGTTCCCCCCATGGGCCCCAGGGGGACGAGCAGTACTTC.

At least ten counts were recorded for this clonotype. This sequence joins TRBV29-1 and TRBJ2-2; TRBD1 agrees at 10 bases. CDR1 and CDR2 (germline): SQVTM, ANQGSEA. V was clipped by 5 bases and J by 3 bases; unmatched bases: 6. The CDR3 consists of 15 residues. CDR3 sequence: CSVRRQGAYTGELFF. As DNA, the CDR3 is TGCAGCGTTAGAAGACAGGGGGCGTACACCGGGGAGCTGTTTTTT.

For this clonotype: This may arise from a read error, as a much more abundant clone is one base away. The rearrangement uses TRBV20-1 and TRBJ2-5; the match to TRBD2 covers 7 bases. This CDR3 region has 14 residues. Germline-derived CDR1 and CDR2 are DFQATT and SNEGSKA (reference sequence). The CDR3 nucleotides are TGCCGTGCTTCTAGCGGAGGCAGGGACGAGACCCAGTACTTC. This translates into CRASSGGRDETQYF.

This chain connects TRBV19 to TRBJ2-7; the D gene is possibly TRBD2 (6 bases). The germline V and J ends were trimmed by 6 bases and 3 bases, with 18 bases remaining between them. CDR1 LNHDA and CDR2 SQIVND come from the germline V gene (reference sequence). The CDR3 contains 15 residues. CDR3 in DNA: TGTGCCAGTAGCCAGGAGGAGGGTCTGGACTACGAGCAGTACTTC. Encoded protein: CASSQEEGLDYEQYF.

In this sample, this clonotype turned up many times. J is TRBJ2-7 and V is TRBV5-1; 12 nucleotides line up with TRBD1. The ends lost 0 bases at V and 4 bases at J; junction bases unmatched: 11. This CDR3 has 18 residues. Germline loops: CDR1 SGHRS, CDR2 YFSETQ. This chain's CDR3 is CASSLVGQGAAAAYEQYF. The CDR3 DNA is TGCGCCAGCAGCTTGGTGGGACAGGGGGCCGCGGCCGCGTACGAGCAGTACTTC.

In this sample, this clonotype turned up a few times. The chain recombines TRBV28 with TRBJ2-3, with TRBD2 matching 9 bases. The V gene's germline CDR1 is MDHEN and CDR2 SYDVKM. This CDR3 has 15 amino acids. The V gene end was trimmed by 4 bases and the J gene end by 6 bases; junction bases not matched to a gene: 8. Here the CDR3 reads CASSSVSGRRDTQYF. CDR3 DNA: TGTGCCAGCAGTTCCGTTAGCGGGAGAAGGGATACGCAGTATTTT. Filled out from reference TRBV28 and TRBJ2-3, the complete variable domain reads DVKVTQSSRYLVKRTGEKVFLECVQDMDHENMFWYRQDPGLGLRLIYFSYDVKMKEKGDIPEGYSVSREKKERFSLILESASTNQTSMYLCASSSVSGRRDTQYFGPGTRLTVL.

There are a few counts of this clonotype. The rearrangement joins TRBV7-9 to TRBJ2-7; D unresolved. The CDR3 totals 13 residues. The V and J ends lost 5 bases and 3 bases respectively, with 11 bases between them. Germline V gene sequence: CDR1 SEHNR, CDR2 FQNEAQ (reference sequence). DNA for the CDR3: TGTGCCAGCAGCCCCTTATTCCACTACGAGCAGTACTTC. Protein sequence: CASSPLFHYEQYF.

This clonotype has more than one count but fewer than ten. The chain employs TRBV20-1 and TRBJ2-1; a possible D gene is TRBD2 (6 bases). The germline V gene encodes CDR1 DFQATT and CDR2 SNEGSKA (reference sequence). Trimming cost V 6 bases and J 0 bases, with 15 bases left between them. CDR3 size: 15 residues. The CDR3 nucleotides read TGCAGTGCCGACGTACCGGGAGTCTCCTACAATGAGCAGTTCTTC. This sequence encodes CSADVPGVSYNEQFF.

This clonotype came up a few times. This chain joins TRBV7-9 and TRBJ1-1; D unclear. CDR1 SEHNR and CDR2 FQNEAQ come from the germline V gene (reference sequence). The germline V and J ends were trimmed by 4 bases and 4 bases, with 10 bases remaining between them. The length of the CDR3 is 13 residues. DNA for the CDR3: TGTGCCAGCAGCTCAGGACGGAGCACTGAAGCTTTCTTT. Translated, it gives CASSSGRSTEAFF.

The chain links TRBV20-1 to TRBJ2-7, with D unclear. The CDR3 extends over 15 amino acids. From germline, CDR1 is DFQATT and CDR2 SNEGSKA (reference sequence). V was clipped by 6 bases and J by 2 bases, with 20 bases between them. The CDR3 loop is CSAFRAEHLAYEQYF. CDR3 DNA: TGCAGTGCCTTTAGGGCGGAGCACTTGGCCTACGAGCAGTACTTC.

Here the CDR3 DNA reads TGTGCCAGCAGCTTAGCGGGAGGTATCGGGAATGAGCAGTTCTTC. This sequence encodes CASSLAGGIGNEQFF. The chain employs TRBV7-3 and TRBJ2-1; the match to TRBD2 covers 8 bases. This CDR3 contains 15 residues. V trimming: 2 bases; J trimming: 7 bases; junction bases outside the gene matches: 7. The germline V gene has CDR1 SGHTA and CDR2 FQGTGA.

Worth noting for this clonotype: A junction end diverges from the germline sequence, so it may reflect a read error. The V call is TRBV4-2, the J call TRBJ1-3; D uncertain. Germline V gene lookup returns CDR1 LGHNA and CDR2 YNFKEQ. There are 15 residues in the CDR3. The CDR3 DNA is TGTGCCAGCAGTCAAGACACCGGCTCTGGAAACACCATATATTTT. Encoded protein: CASSQDTGSGNTIYF.

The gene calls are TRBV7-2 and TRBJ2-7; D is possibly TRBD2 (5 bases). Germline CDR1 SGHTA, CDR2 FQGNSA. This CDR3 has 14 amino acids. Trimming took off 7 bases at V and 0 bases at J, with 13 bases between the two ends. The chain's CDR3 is CASTWKGSSYEQYF. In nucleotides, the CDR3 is TGTGCCAGCACTTGGAAAGGGAGCTCCTACGAGCAGTACTTC.

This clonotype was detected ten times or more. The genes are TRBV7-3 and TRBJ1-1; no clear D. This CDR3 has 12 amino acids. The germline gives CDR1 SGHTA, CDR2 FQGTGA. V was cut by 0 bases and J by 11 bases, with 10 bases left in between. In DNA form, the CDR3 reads TGTGCCAGCAGCTTAACTGGTTTTCCGGCTTTCTTT. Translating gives CASSLTGFPAFF.

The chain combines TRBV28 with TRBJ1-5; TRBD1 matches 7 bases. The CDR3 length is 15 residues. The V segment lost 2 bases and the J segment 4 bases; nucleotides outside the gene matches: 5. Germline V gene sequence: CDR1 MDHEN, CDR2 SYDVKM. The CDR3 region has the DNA TGTGCCAGCAGTTTACTGGACAGGAGGAATCAGCCCCAGCATTTT. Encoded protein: CASSLLDRRNQPQHF.

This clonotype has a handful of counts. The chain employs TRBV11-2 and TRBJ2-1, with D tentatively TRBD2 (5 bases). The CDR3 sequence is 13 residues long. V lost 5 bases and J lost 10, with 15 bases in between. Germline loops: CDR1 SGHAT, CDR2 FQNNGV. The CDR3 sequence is CASSTSPGNEQFF. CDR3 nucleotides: TGTGCCAGCAGCACCTCCCCCGGGAACGAGCAGTTCTTC.

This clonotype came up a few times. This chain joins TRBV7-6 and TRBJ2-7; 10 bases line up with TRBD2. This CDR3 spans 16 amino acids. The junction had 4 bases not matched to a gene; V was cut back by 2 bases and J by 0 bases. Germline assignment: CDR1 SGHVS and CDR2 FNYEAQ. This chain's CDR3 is CASSLRASGSSYEQYF. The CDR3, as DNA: TGTGCCAGCAGCTTACGGGCTAGCGGGAGCTCCTACGAGCAGTACTTC.

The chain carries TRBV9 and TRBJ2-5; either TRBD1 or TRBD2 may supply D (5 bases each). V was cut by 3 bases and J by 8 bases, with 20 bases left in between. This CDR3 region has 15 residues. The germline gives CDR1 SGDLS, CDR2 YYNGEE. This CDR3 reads CASSGPGRTARTQYF. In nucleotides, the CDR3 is TGTGCCAGCAGCGGACCGGGACGCACCGCCAGAACCCAGTACTTC.

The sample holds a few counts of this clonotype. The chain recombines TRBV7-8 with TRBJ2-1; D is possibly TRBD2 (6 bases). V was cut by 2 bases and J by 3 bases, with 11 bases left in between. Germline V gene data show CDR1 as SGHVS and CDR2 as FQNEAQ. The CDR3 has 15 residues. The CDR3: CASSLLATHYNEQFF. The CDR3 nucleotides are TGTGCCAGCAGCTTACTAGCGACCCACTACAATGAGCAGTTCTTC.

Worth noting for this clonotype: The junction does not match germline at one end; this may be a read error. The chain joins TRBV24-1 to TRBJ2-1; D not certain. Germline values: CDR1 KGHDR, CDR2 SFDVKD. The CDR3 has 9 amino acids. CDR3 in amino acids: CATRLRAIF. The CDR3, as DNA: TGTGCCACCCGGCTTAGGGCGATCTTC.

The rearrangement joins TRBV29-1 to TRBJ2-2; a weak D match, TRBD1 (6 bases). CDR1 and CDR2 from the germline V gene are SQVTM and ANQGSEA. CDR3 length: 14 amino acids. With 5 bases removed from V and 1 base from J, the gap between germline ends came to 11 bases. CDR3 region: CSVRQQGNTGELFF. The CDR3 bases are TGCAGCGTTCGACAACAGGGGAACACCGGGGAGCTGTTTTTT.

This CDR3 is CSGSGSHEQYF. CDR3 nucleotides: TGCAGCGGTAGCGGGAGTCATGAGCAGTACTTC. The gene calls are TRBV29-1 and TRBJ2-7; 9 bases agree with TRBD2. V trimming: 7 bases; J trimming: 7 bases; junction bases outside the gene matches: 5. Germline CDR1 SQVTM, CDR2 ANQGSEA. The CDR3 spans 11 residues.